This passage covers 25 T cell receptor beta chains from one sample sequenced in a study of identical twins. TCRdb ran MiXCR on the 5' RACE reads and lists one entry per CDR3 protein. Among 130,000 to 150,000 distinct CDR3 sequences listed, roughly 3.5% were seen once. The sample consisted of memory T cells sorted from blood. All receptors derive from a man aged 18-30 years in good health.

This clonotype showed up many times. The chain employs TRBV7-8 and TRBJ1-1; possibly TRBD1 for D (5 bases). Germline CDR1 and CDR2: SGHVS and FQNEAQ. The CDR3 is 14 amino acids. The V end lost 5 bases, the J end lost 6 bases, and 16 bases lay between the germline ends. The CDR3 sequence is CASSTSGPGAEAFF. CDR3 bases: TGTGCCAGCAGCACAAGCGGACCGGGGGCTGAAGCTTTCTTT.

In this sample, this clonotype turned up many times. The chain combines TRBV12-3 or TRBV12-4 with TRBJ2-5, with 12 bases lining up with TRBD2. The CDR3 totals 18 residues. Germline trimming cut 3 bases from V and 4 bases from J; bases unmatched to any gene: 12. The CDR3 nucleotides are TGTGCCAGCAGTTTTAGGGGGCTAGCGGGAGGGGTCCCAGAGACCCAGTACTTC. It translates to CASSFRGLAGGVPETQYF.

This clonotype was detected many times. This chain uses TRBV20-1 with TRBJ2-3, with no clear D. The V gene's germline CDR1 is DFQATT and CDR2 SNEGSKA (reference sequence). The V end was cut by 7 bases, the J end by 4 bases, with 6 bases between. The CDR3 has 10 amino acids. CDR3 amino acids: CSGMADTQYF. Here the CDR3 DNA reads TGCAGTGGTATGGCAGATACGCAGTATTTT.

This clonotype appeared many times. The chain uses TRBV28 and TRBJ1-1; perhaps TRBD1 as D (6 bases). The CDR3 length is 16 residues. Germline CDR1 and CDR2: MDHEN and SYDVKM. V was trimmed by 6 bases and J by 1 base, leaving 18 bases between them. The CDR3 DNA sequence: TGTGCCAGCAGCCACTTCGCGGGGGCAGCGAACACTGAAGCTTTCTTT. It translates to CASSHFAGAANTEAFF.

There are many counts of this clonotype. The chain combines TRBV18 with TRBJ2-3; D ambiguous. V lost 5 bases to trimming and J lost 0 bases, with 9 bases between them. Looked up from germline, CDR1 is KGHSH and CDR2 is LQKENI. This CDR3 has 14 amino acids. Here the CDR3 DNA reads TGTGCCAGCTCATCAATTTCTAGCACAGATACGCAGTATTTT. Its translation is CASSSISSTDTQYF.

There are many counts of this clonotype. The chain is built from TRBV20-1 and TRBJ2-1; TRBD2 matches 13 bases. CDR1 DFQATT and CDR2 SNEGSKA come from the germline V gene (reference sequence). The CDR3 is 15 amino acids. V lost 5 bases and J lost 8; bases outside the gene matches: 9. CDR3 in amino acids: CSARRTSGSRYEQFF. The CDR3 nucleotides read TGCAGTGCTCGAAGGACTAGCGGGAGTAGGTATGAGCAGTTCTTC.

This clonotype appeared many times. This sequence joins TRBV7-8 and TRBJ1-4; TRBD1 matches 8 bases. CDR1 and CDR2 (germline): SGHVS, FQNEAQ. Germline trimming cut 4 bases from V and 7 bases from J; bases unmatched to any gene: 5. The CDR3 is 14 amino acids. CDR3 loop: CASSSTGGGEKLFF. The CDR3 coding sequence is TGTGCCAGCAGCTCAACAGGGGGGGGTGAAAAACTGTTTTTT.

This clonotype was found many times. The chain couples TRBV4-1 to TRBJ1-2; TRBD1 is a possible D gene (6 bases). V gave up 5 bases and J gave up 6 bases, with 13 bases separating them. Germline CDR1 reads MGHRA; CDR2 reads YSYEKL. The CDR3 is 13 amino acids. The CDR3 region has the DNA TGCGCCAGCAGCGCCTTCTACAGGGATGGCTACACCTTC. Translated: CASSAFYRDGYTF.

This clonotype was observed many times. The chain carries TRBV3-1 and TRBJ1-5; D not certain. V was pared by 0 bases and J by 7 bases, with 13 bases between. Germline loops: CDR1 LGHDT, CDR2 YNNKEL (reference sequence). This CDR3 is 15 amino acids long. CDR3 protein: CASSQDAQRGQPQHF. The CDR3 nucleotides are TGTGCCAGCAGCCAAGATGCGCAGCGCGGACAGCCCCAGCATTTT. Full variable domain (missing parts from reference TRBV3-1 and TRBJ1-5): DTAVSQTPKYLVTQMGNDKSIKCEQNLGHDTMYWYKQDSKKFLKIMFSYNNKELIINETVPNRFSPKSPDKAHLNLHINSLELGDSAVYFCASSQDAQRGQPQHFGDGTRLSIL.

The sample holds many counts of this clonotype. The CDR3 sequence: CAISEFSGYEQYV. The DNA of the CDR3 is TGTGCCATCAGTGAATTTAGCGGATACGAGCAGTACGTC. The genes are TRBV10-3 and TRBJ2-7; weak D call: TRBD2 (6 bases). The CDR3 sequence is 13 residues long. V was clipped by 3 bases and J by 4 bases, with 10 bases between them. Germline CDR1 is ENHRY and CDR2 is SYGVKD.

This clonotype has a count of ten or more. This chain joins TRBV20-1 and TRBJ2-7, with D uncertain. Looked up from germline, CDR1 is DFQATT and CDR2 is SNEGSKA (reference sequence). The CDR3 extends over 13 amino acids. Trimming stripped 3 bases from V and 0 bases from J, with 9 bases between. The CDR3 region has the DNA TGCAGTGCTAGTGTAGCCAACTCCTACGAGCAGTACTTC. Protein sequence: CSASVANSYEQYF.

This clonotype was seen at least ten times. CDR3: CASSTTSGRGDTQYF. The CDR3 DNA sequence: TGTGCCAGCAGCACGACTAGCGGGAGAGGGGATACGCAGTATTTT. This chain joins TRBV7-3 and TRBJ2-3; TRBD2 matches at 12 bases. V lost 5 bases and J lost 6; bases outside the gene matches: 6. Germline V CDR1 and CDR2: SGHTA, FQGTGA. This CDR3 spans 15 amino acids.

Ten or more counts support this clonotype. V and J are TRBV7-8 and TRBJ1-5, with 10 bases fitting TRBD1. CDR1 and CDR2 (germline): SGHVS, FQNEAQ. After removal of 6 bases from V and 7 bases from J, the junction contained 9 bases not matched to a gene. The CDR3 loop spans 15 amino acids. In DNA form, the CDR3 reads TGTGCCAGCAGGCGGGACAGGGGATTCGGGCAGCCCCAGCATTTT. The encoded protein is CASRRDRGFGQPQHF.

The sample holds many counts of this clonotype. J is TRBJ2-1 and V is TRBV6-6; D is undetermined. Germline assignment: CDR1 MNHNY and CDR2 SVGAGI (reference sequence). V was cut by 2 bases and J by 9 bases, with 2 bases left in between. CDR3 size: 10 residues. The CDR3 sequence: CASSYLEQFF. The CDR3 bases are TGTGCCAGCAGTTACCTTGAGCAGTTCTTC.

This clonotype showed up many times. CDR3 loop: CASSEASSTNEQFF. The CDR3 coding sequence is TGTGCCAGCAGTGAAGCGTCCTCTACGAATGAGCAGTTCTTC. The chain carries TRBV2 and TRBJ2-1; D call uncertain. Germline V CDR1 and CDR2: SNHLY, FYNNEI. The CDR3 has 14 amino acids. V lost 0 bases and J 7 bases, leaving 10 bases between the germline ends.

This clonotype came up many times. V gene TRBV29-1 combines with J gene TRBJ2-6; 7 bases fit TRBD1. CDR1 and CDR2 from the germline V gene are SQVTM and ANQGSEA. This CDR3 spans 12 amino acids. The V and J ends lost 8 bases and 11 bases, in that order; junction bases with no gene match: 9. The CDR3 loop reads CSCRTGRDVLTF. In DNA form, the CDR3 reads TGCAGCTGTCGGACAGGACGGGACGTCCTGACTTTC.

V usage is TRBV14 and J usage is TRBJ1-2, with D uncertain. Looked up from germline, CDR1 is SGHDN and CDR2 is FVKESK. V was shortened by 8 bases and J by 4 bases, with 11 bases between the two germline ends. The CDR3 consists of 12 residues. The CDR3 protein is CASLPRLYGYTF. CDR3 sequence (DNA): TGTGCCAGCCTACCCAGGCTCTATGGCTACACCTTC.

Only one count was recorded for this clonotype. The rearrangement uses TRBV6-2 or TRBV6-3 and TRBJ2-3; TRBD1 might be the D (6 bases). CDR3 length: 17 residues. Per germline, CDR1 MNHEY and CDR2 SVGEGT. Trimming took off 4 bases at V and 0 bases at J, with 17 bases between the two ends. The CDR3 nucleotides are TGTGCCAGCAGTTTCGGGACACCCTGGGATAGCACAGATACGCAGTATTTT. Translation: CASSFGTPWDSTDTQYF.

At least ten counts were recorded for this clonotype. The chain carries TRBV12-3 or TRBV12-4 and TRBJ1-5, with a tentative D call TRBD1 (5 bases). Trimming pared 2 bases from V and 12 bases from J, leaving 11 bases between. This CDR3 region has 12 residues. The CDR3 reads CASSLQGMVQHF. Written as DNA, the CDR3 is TGTGCCAGCAGTTTACAGGGAATGGTCCAGCATTTT.

This clonotype was recorded many times. J is TRBJ1-1 and V is TRBV20-1, with no clear D. This CDR3 contains 14 residues. V lost 0 bases to trimming and J lost 7 bases, with 15 bases between them. Looked up from germline, CDR1 is DFQATT and CDR2 is SNEGSKA (reference sequence). The chain's CDR3 is CSARDPAVAYEAFF. Written as DNA, the CDR3 is TGCAGTGCTAGAGATCCGGCAGTAGCTTATGAAGCTTTCTTT.

CDR3 nucleotides: TGTGCCAGCAGCTTGGGAGTGTCGGTGCCCTACGAGCAGTACGTC. It encodes CASSLGVSVPYEQYV. The gene calls are TRBV5-5 and TRBJ2-7; D unresolved. The germline V gene has CDR1 SGHKS and CDR2 YYEKEE (reference sequence). CDR3 length: 15 amino acids. Deletions cut 0 bases from V and 2 bases from J, with 12 bases between.

This clonotype was seen at least ten times. J is TRBJ2-5 and V is TRBV3-1; D ambiguous. Germline CDR1 and CDR2: LGHDT and YNNKEL (reference sequence). The V end lost 3 bases, the J end lost 2 bases, and 4 bases lay between the germline ends. This CDR3 has 12 amino acids. The CDR3 reads CASSHLQETQYF. CDR3 DNA sequence: TGTGCCAGCAGCCACTTACAAGAGACCCAGTACTTC.

In its sample, this clonotype was seen many times. V usage is TRBV20-1 and J usage is TRBJ2-3; TRBD2 matches at 12 bases. Losses at the gene ends were 5 bases for V and 3 bases for J; bases not matched to a gene: 6. This CDR3 is 15 amino acids long. Germline V CDR1 and CDR2: DFQATT, SNEGSKA (reference sequence). The CDR3, as DNA: TGCAGTGCTCCCGACGGACTAGCGGGAACAGATACGCAGTATTTT. Translation gives CSAPDGLAGTDTQYF.

This clonotype was counted many times. As DNA, the CDR3 is TGCGCCAGCAGCGGACAGGGGGCAGAGACCCAGTACTTC. It encodes CASSGQGAETQYF. The chain employs TRBV5-1 and TRBJ2-5; 11 nucleotides agree with TRBD1. The germline CDR1 and CDR2 sequences are SGHRS and YFSETQ. This CDR3 contains 13 residues. Unmatched junction bases numbered 0, after V lost 4 bases and J lost 4 bases. Using reference TRBV5-1 and TRBJ2-5 for the parts outside the CDR3, the full variable domain is KAGVTQTPRYLIKTRGQQVTLSCSPISGHRSVSWYQQTPGQGLQFLFEYFSETQRNKGNFPGRFSGRQFSNSRSEMNVSTLELGDSALYLCASSGQGAETQYFGPGTRLLVL.

At least ten counts were recorded for this clonotype. The V and J genes are TRBV5-1 and TRBJ2-5; TRBD1 matches 8 bases. V gave up 4 bases and J gave up 2 bases; unmatched junction bases: 4. Germline lookup yields CDR1 SGHRS and CDR2 YFSETQ. The length of the CDR3 is 14 residues. The DNA of the CDR3 is TGCGCCAGCAGCCGAGGGGACAGGCAAGAGACCCAGTACTTC. The encoded protein is CASSRGDRQETQYF.